This T cell receptor (beta chain) came from a study of T cells in Graves' hyperthyroidism and ophthalmopathy. Study-level points and caveats: Most thyroid clonotypes that were expanded above 0.001 also turned up in blood.

Amplified TCR beta CDR3 regions derived from RNA transcripts. First-round RT-PCR with HTBI primers amplified the TCR CDR3 region. Each CDR3 protein gets one entry after TCRdb re-called the multiplex PCR reads with MiXCR. The sample shows hundreds of thousands of distinct CDR3 sequences, more than 30% of them seen only once. This CDR3 region has 13 residues. CDR1 is SNHLY and CDR2 is FYNNEI in the germline V gene. V was pared by 7 bases and J by 8 bases, with 12 bases between. This clonotype was observed many times. Antigen: not known. Patients aged 18 to 65 had newly diagnosed hyperthyroidism lasting under 2 months. Those patients with uncontrolled infection, other autoimmune disease, pregnancy or lactation were excluded. Cells are PBMCs isolated from around 10 ml of fresh blood.

Material for sequencing was blood. This receptor was obtained from a man in his late teens or twenties with Graves' hyperthyroidism. The chain links TRBV2 to TRBJ1-6; weak D call: TRBD1 (5 bases). The CDR3 reads CASKAGEDSPLHF. For the CDR3, the DNA is TGTGCCAGCAAGGCGGGGGAAGATTCACCCCTCCACTTT.